The present T cell receptor (beta chain) was sequenced within a study of beta chain features in type 1 diabetes. Findings of the study overall: Whether HLA type affects TCRB rearrangement stayed undetermined in the present work. The study found moderately but significantly shorter TCRB CDR3s in all four CD4+ subsets of Type 1 diabetes patients.

This clone was counted a few times. What it recognizes is unknown. The authors reverse transcribed all of the isolated RNA, so sequencing captured expressed TCRB transcripts. Libraries were prepared by immunoSEQ multiplex PCR; TCRdb keeps only in-frame clonotypes and omits some of them. The sample lists fewer than 900,000 clones; 17% were seen once. This CDR3 is 14 amino acids long. CDR1 is ENHRY and CDR2 is SYGVKD in the germline V gene. Trimming removed 0 bases at V and 1 base at J, with 5 bases between. The material sequenced was naive CD4+ T cells from blood. The origin of this receptor is a woman aged 18-29 years in good health. This chain links TRBV10-3 with TRBJ2-3; D gene uncertain. CDR3 sequence (DNA): TGTGCCATCAGTGAGTCTTTCGGCACAGATACGCAGTATTTT. Amino acids: CAISESFGTDTQYF.